These 17 T cell receptor beta chains came from one sample sequenced in a study of blood T cell repertoires in COVID-19. Generated by immunoSEQ multiplex PCR, the TCRdb table keeps only in-frame clones and is missing some. The sample consists of about 400,000 clones, 88% of them appearing once. The sequenced sample consisted of PBMCs or T cells enriched from blood (not recorded which). Receptors originate from a woman in her 40s with acute COVID-19.

The rearrangement uses TRBV4-1 and TRBJ2-5; TRBD2 matches at 7 bases. Germline values: CDR1 MGHRA, CDR2 YSYEKL. Trimming at V came to 3 bases and at J to 2 bases, leaving 3 bases not matched to a gene. This CDR3 has 14 residues. The CDR3 sequence is CASSQGGFQETQYF. CDR3 coding DNA: TGCGCCAGCAGCCAGGGGGGGTTTCAAGAGACCCAGTACTTC.

J is TRBJ2-1 and V is TRBV14, with TRBD1 matching 8 bases. The germline CDR1 and CDR2 sequences are SGHDN and FVKESK. This CDR3 comprises 15 residues. Germline trimming cut 4 bases from V and 5 bases from J; bases unmatched to any gene: 7. CDR3 residues: CASSPKDRGHNEQFF. As DNA, the CDR3 is TGTGCCAGCAGCCCCAAAGACAGGGGCCACAATGAGCAGTTCTTC.

This clone showed up just a few times. The rearrangement joins TRBV7-9 to TRBJ1-1, with D possibly matching TRBD1 (6 bases). Germline V gives CDR1 SEHNR, CDR2 FQNEAQ (reference sequence). This CDR3 has 15 amino acids. Trimming pared 2 bases from V and 5 bases from J, leaving 15 bases between. The CDR3 spells CASSLSEGGRTEAFF. Written as DNA, the CDR3 is TGTGCCAGCAGCTTATCTGAAGGGGGAAGAACTGAAGCTTTCTTT. The whole variable domain, remainder taken from reference TRBV7-9 and TRBJ1-1, is DTGVSQNPRHKITKRGQNVTFRCDPISEHNRLYWYRQTLGQGPEFLTYFQNEAQLEKSRLLSDRFSAERPKGSFSTLEIQRTEQGDSAMYLCASSLSEGGRTEAFFGQGTRLTVV.

The chain combines TRBV29-1 with TRBJ1-2; 7 bases agree with TRBD1. Germline values: CDR1 SQVTM, CDR2 ANQGSEA. Unmatched junction bases numbered 5, after V lost 5 bases and J lost 5 bases. This CDR3 has 12 amino acids. The CDR3 DNA reads TGCAGCGTTCCCGACAGGGAATATGGCTACACCTTC. Residues: CSVPDREYGYTF.

The rearrangement uses TRBV4-1 and TRBJ1-3, with D possibly being TRBD1 (5 bases). The CDR3 loop spans 15 amino acids. Germline V gene data show CDR1 as MGHRA and CDR2 as YSYEKL. V was shortened by 0 bases and J by 3 bases, with 9 bases between the two germline ends. The CDR3 DNA follows: TGCGCCAGCAGCCAAGATTTGGGGCGTGGAAACACCATATATTTT. It yields the protein CASSQDLGRGNTIYF.

The sample holds many counts of this clone. The chain links TRBV6-5 to TRBJ2-7; D may be TRBD2 (5 bases). This CDR3 is 14 amino acids long. The V gene's germline CDR1 is MNHEY and CDR2 SVGAGI. V was trimmed by 7 bases and J by 0 bases, leaving 13 bases between them. CDR3: CASKGSGASYEQYF. In DNA form, the CDR3 reads TGTGCCAGCAAAGGGAGCGGAGCCTCCTACGAGCAGTACTTC.

V is TRBV3-1 (or the pseudogene TRBV3-2) and J is TRBJ2-2, with D possibly being TRBD2 (6 bases). There are 17 residues in the CDR3. Between the trimmed V and J ends, which lost 4 bases and 5 bases, there was a span of 20 bases. Germline V CDR1 and CDR2: LGHDT, YNNKEL (reference sequence). The CDR3 is CASSRTLGYRGTGELFF. The CDR3 region has the DNA TGTGCCAGCAGCCGAACACTAGGGTACCGGGGGACCGGGGAGCTGTTTTTT.

The genes are TRBV27 and TRBJ1-2; D gene ambiguous. The length of the CDR3 is 16 residues. Trimming pared 4 bases from V and 0 bases from J, leaving 15 bases between. Germline-derived CDR1 and CDR2 are MNHEY and SMNVEV (reference sequence). The CDR3 DNA sequence: TGTGCCAGCAGTTGGCCCCCCCAAGAACCTAACTATGGCTACACCTTC. Its translation is CASSWPPQEPNYGYTF.

The CDR3 region has the DNA TGTGCCAGCAGGACCACAGGGACGGCCAATTCACCCCTCCACTTT. Protein product: CASRTTGTANSPLHF. The V and J genes are TRBV6-5 and TRBJ1-6; D is possibly TRBD1 (6 bases). Trimming shortened V by 6 bases and J by 7 bases, and 16 bases separated the two germline ends. Germline assignment: CDR1 MNHEY and CDR2 SVGAGI. The CDR3 sequence is 15 residues long.

This chain joins TRBV3-1 (or the pseudogene TRBV3-2) and TRBJ2-5, with 8 bases that match TRBD1. Trimming removed 3 bases from V and 1 base from J; junction bases left unmatched: 4. There are 15 residues in the CDR3. Germline CDR1 is LGHDT and CDR2 is YNNKEL (reference sequence). The CDR3 nucleotides read TGTGCCAGCAGCCAGGTACAGGGGGTCCAAGAGACCCAGTACTTC. Residues: CASSQVQGVQETQYF.

The chain couples TRBV27 to TRBJ1-4; TRBD1 aligns across 7 bases. The V gene end was trimmed by 4 bases and the J gene end by 3 bases; junction bases not matched to a gene: 5. This CDR3 has 15 amino acids. CDR1 is MNHEY and CDR2 is SMNVEV in the germline V gene (reference sequence). DNA of the CDR3: TGTGCCAGCAGTTCGGACAGGCCTCCTAATGAAAAACTGTTTTTT. The encoded protein is CASSSDRPPNEKLFF.

This clone appeared a single time. This chain links TRBV7-2 with TRBJ1-5; D gene unclear. Germline lookup yields CDR1 SGHTA and CDR2 FQGNSA. This CDR3 contains 16 residues. V lost 5 bases to trimming and J lost 0 bases, with 14 bases between them. For the CDR3, the DNA is TGTGCCAGCAGCGCGGGCAGTCTCCTTAGCAATCAGCCCCAGCATTTT. This translates into CASSAGSLLSNQPQHF. The whole variable domain, remainder taken from reference TRBV7-2 and TRBJ1-5, is GAGVSQSPSNKVTEKGKDVELRCDPISGHTALYWYRQSLGQGLEFLIYFQGNSAPDKSGLPSDRFSAERTGGSVSTLTIQRTQQEDSAVYLCASSAGSLLSNQPQHFGDGTRLSIL.

This chain links TRBV20-1 with TRBJ1-1; no clear D gene. The CDR3 spans 13 residues. In germline, CDR1 is DFQATT, CDR2 SNEGSKA (reference sequence). V dropped 3 bases and J dropped 5 bases, with 13 bases sitting between them. This CDR3 is CSASSWQTTEAFF. The DNA for the CDR3 is TGCAGTGCTAGTTCATGGCAGACAACTGAAGCTTTCTTT.

A remark on this clone: Other DNA sequences within the sample encode an identical CDR3. The J gene is TRBJ1-2, the V gene TRBV19; the D is unclear. Trimming pared 6 bases from V and 3 bases from J, leaving 11 bases between. Germline assignment: CDR1 LNHDA and CDR2 SQIVND (reference sequence). The CDR3 extends over 13 amino acids. The CDR3 DNA reads as TGTGCCAGTAGCCCATCAGGCGACTATGGCTACACCTTC. Translation gives CASSPSGDYGYTF.

The chain has TRBV4-2 and TRBJ2-7; 12 bases are shared with TRBD2. The junction had 5 bases not matched to a gene; V was cut back by 2 bases and J by 6 bases. The CDR3 spans 15 residues. Germline V CDR1 and CDR2: LGHNA, YNFKEQ. For the CDR3, the DNA is TGTGCCAGCAGCCAACCCGGACTAGCGGGGAGCGAGCAGTACTTC. Encoded protein: CASSQPGLAGSEQYF.

The chain recombines TRBV7-9 with TRBJ1-3, with 8 bases identical to TRBD1. Germline CDR1 and CDR2: SEHNR and FQNEAQ (reference sequence). The CDR3 consists of 14 residues. J was trimmed by 9 bases and V by 5 bases; bases with no gene match: 9. The CDR3 region is CASSTGQGIGTIYF. CDR3 coding DNA: TGTGCCAGCAGCACCGGACAGGGTATTGGCACCATATATTTT.

The chain is built from TRBV30 and TRBJ2-1; weak D call: TRBD1 (5 bases). The CDR3 sequence is 13 residues long. Trimming took off 0 bases at V and 4 bases at J, with 7 bases between the two ends. CDR1 GTSNPN and CDR2 SVGIG come from the germline V gene (reference sequence). The CDR3 loop is CAWSVGLYNEQFF. Written as DNA, the CDR3 is TGTGCCTGGAGTGTGGGGCTTTACAATGAGCAGTTCTTC.